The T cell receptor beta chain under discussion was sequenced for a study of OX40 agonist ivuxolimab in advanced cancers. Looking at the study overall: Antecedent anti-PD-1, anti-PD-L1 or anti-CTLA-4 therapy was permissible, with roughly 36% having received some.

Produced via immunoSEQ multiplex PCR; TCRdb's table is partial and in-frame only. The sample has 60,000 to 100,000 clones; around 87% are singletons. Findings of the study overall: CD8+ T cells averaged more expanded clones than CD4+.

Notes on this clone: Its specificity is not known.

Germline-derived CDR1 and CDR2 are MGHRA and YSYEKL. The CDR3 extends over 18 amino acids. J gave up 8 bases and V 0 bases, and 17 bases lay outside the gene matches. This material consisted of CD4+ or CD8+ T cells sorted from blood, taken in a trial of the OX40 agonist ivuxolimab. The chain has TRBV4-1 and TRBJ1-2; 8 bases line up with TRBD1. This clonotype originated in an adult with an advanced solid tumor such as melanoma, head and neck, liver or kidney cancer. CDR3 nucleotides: TGCGCCAGCAGCCAAGACCAGGGGGCGAAGTTAAGTATGGGCGGCTACACCTTC. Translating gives CASSQDQGAKLSMGGYTF.